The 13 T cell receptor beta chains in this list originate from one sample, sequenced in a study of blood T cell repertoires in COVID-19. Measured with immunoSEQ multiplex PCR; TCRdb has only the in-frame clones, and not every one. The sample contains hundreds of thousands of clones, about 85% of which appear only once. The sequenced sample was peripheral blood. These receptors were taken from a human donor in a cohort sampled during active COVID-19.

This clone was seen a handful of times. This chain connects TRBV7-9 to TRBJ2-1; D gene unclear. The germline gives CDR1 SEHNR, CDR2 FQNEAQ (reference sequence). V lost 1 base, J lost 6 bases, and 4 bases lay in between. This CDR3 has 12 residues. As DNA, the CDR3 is TGTGCCAGCAGCTTAGTCATCAATGAGCAGTTCTTC. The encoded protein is CASSLVINEQFF.

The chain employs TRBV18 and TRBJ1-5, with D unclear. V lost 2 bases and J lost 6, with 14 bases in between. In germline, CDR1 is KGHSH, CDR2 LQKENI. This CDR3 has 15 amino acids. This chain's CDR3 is CASSPSPPGGQPQHF. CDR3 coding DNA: TGTGCCAGCTCACCATCGCCTCCAGGTGGTCAGCCCCAGCATTTT.

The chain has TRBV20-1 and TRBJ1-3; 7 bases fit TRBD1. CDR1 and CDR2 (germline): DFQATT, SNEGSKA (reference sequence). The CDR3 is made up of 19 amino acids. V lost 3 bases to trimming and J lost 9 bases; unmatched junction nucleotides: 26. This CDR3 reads CSASRPGQVSAGVRRTIYF. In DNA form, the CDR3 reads TGCAGTGCTAGTAGGCCTGGACAGGTGAGCGCAGGCGTCCGGCGCACCATATATTTT.

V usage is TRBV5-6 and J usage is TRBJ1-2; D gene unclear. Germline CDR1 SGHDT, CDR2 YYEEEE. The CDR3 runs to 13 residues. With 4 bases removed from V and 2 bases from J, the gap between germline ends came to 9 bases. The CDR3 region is CASSRESNYGYTF. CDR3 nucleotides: TGTGCCAGCAGCCGAGAATCGAACTATGGCTACACCTTC.

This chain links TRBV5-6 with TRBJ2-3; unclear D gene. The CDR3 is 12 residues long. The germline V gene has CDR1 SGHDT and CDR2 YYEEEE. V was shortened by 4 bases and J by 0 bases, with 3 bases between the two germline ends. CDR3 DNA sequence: TGTGCCAGCAGCCTAAGCACAGATACGCAGTATTTT. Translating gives CASSLSTDTQYF.

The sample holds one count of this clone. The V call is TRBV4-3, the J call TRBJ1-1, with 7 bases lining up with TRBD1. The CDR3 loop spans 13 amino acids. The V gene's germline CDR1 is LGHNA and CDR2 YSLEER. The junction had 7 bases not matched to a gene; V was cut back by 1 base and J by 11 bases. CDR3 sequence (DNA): TGCGCCAGCAGCCAAGCTCCCGGGACAGACGCTTTCTTT. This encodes CASSQAPGTDAFF.

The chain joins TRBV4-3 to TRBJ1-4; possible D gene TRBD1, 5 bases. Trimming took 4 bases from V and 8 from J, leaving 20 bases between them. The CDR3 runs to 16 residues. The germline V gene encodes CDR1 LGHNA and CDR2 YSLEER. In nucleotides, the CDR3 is TGCGCCAGCAGCCGCGTAAGGGCCGGGGGGAAGGAAAAACTGTTTTTT. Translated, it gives CASSRVRAGGKEKLFF.

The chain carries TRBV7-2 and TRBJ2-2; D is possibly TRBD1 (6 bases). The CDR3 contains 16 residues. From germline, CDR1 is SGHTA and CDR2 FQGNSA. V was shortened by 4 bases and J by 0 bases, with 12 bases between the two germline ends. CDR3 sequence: CASSSTGFANTGELFF. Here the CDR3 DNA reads TGTGCCAGCAGCTCCACAGGGTTCGCGAACACCGGGGAGCTGTTTTTT.

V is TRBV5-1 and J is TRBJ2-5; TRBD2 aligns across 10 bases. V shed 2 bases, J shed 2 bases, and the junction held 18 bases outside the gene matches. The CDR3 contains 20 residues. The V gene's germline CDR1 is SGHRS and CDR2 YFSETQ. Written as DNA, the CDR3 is TGCGCCAGCAGCTTTGGCTCTAGCGGGAGTCCCGTCCGTACACAAGAGACCCAGTACTTC. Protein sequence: CASSFGSSGSPVRTQETQYF.

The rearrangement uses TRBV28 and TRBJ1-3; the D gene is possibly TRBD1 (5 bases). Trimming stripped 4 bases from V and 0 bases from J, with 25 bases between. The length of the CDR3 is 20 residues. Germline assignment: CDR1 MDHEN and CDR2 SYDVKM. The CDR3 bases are TGTGCCAGCAGTTCGGAAGCGTACCGGGTGGGACTGACCTCTGGAAACACCATATATTTT. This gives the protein CASSSEAYRVGLTSGNTIYF.

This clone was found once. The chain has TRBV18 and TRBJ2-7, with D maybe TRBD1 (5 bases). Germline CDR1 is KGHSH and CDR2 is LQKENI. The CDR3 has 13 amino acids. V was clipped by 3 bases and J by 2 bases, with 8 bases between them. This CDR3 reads CASSPMDTYEQYF. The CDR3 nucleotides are TGTGCCAGCTCACCTATGGACACCTACGAGCAGTACTTC.

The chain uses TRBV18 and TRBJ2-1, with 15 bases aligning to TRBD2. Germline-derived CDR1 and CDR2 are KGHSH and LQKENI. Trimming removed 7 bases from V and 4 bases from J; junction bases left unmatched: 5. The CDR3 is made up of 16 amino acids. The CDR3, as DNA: TGTGCCAGCTGGAGGACTAGCGGGGGGGGTTACAATGAGCAGTTCTTC. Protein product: CASWRTSGGGYNEQFF.

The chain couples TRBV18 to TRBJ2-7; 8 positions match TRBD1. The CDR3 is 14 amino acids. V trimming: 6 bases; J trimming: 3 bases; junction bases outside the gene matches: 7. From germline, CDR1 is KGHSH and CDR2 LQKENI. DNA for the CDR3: TGTGCCAGCTCCCCGGGACAGGCGAACTACGAGCAGTACTTC. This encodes CASSPGQANYEQYF.